This T cell receptor (beta chain) stems from a study of blood T cell repertoires in COVID-19. CDR3 length: 13 residues. V was pared by 3 bases and J by 4 bases, with 2 bases of the junction left unmatched. This clone has more than one count but fewer than ten. TCRdb's table, derived via immunoSEQ multiplex PCR, lists solely in-frame clones and lacks some. The data show 30,000 or so clones, 90% seen once. Input material: peripheral blood. The gene calls are TRBV12-3 or TRBV12-4 and TRBJ1-1; 7 nucleotides align to TRBD1. The source is a man aged 65 to 85 with active or convalescent COVID-19. CDR3 sequence (DNA): TGTGCCAGCAGTTTGACAGGGACCACTGAAGCTTTCTTT. It specifies CASSLTGTTEAFF.